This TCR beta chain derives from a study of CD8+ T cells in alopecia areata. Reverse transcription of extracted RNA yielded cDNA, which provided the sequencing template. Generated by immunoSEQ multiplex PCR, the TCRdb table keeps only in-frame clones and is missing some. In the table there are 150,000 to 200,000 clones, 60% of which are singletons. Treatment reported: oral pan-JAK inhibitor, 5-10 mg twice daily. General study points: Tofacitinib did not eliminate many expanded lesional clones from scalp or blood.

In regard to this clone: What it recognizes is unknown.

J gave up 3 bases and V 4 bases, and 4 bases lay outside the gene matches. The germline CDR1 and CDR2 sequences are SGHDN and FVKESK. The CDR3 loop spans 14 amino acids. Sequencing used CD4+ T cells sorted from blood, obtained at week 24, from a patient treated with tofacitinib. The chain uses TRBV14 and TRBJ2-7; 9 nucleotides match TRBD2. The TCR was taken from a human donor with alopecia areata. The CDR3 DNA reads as TGTGCCAGCAGCCCAGCGGGGGGAGGCTACGAGCAGTACTTC. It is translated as CASSPAGGGYEQYF. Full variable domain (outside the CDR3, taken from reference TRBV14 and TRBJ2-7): EAGVTQFPSHSVIEKGQTVTLRCDPISGHDNLYWYRRVMGKEIKFLLHFVKESKQDESGMPNNRFLAERTGGTYSTLKVQPAELEDSGVYFCASSPAGGGYEQYFGPGTRLTVT.